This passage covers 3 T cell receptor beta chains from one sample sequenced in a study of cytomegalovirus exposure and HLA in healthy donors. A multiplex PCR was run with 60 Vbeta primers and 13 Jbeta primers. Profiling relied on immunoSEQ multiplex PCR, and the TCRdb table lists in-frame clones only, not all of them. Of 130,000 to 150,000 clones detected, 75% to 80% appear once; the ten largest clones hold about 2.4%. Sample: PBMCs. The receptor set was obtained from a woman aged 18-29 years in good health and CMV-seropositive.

In DNA, the CDR3 is TGTGCCAGCAGGGCCGGACAGGGTAGTCAGCCCCAGCATTTT. Translation gives CASRAGQGSQPQHF. The rearrangement joins TRBV6-5 to TRBJ1-5; TRBD1 matches 8 bases. The CDR3 contains 14 residues. Germline V gene data show CDR1 as MNHEY and CDR2 as SVGAGI. Germline trimming cut 6 bases from V and 6 bases from J; bases unmatched to any gene: 7.

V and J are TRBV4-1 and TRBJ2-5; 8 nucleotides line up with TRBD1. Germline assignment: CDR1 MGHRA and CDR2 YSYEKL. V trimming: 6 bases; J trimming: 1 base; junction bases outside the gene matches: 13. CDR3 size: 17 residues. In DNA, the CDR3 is TGCGCCAGCAGTCAAACTCACCTAGGACAGGGCCAAGAGACCCAGTACTTC. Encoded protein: CASSQTHLGQGQETQYF.

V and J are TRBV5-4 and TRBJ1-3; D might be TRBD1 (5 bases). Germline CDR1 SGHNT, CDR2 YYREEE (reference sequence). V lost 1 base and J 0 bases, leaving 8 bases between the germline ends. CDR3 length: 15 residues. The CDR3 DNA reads TGTGCCAGCAGCTTGCTACAGGCCTCTGGAAACACCATATATTTT. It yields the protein CASSLLQASGNTIYF. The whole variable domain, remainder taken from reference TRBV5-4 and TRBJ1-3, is ETGVTQSPTHLIKTRGQQVTLRCSSQSGHNTVSWYQQALGQGPQFIFQYYREEENGRGNFPPRFSGLQFPNYSSELNVNALELDDSALYLCASSLLQASGNTIYFGEGSWLTVV.